What follows is one T cell receptor beta chain and its context. The assay was immunoSEQ multiplex PCR, and TCRdb's table has in-frame clones only and misses some. The table shows roughly 2,000,000 clones, with around 95% occurring only once. It was CD45RO-negative cells, positively selected for CCR7, that made up naive CD8 cells, with terminally differentiated effector memory CD45RA+ cells excluded. These data belong to a study of shared clonotypes between healthy human individuals. Study context: Three CD4 naive, three CD4 memory, two CD8 naive and one CD8 memory plate were used per donor.

The CDR3 spans 15 residues. Germline V gene sequence: CDR1 MNHNS, CDR2 SASEGT. Trimming took 2 bases from V and 2 from J, leaving 13 bases between them. The chain links TRBV6-1 to TRBJ2-7; unclear D gene. Sequencing was carried out using naive CD8+ T cells from PBMCs. The TCR was taken from a man aged 18 to 30 in good health. Some clones in this sample may be carry-over from other donors' samples. The CDR3 sequence is CASSESAVRPYEQYF. The CDR3 coding sequence is TGTGCCAGCAGTGAATCTGCTGTCCGCCCCTACGAGCAGTACTTC.